These 14 T cell receptor beta chains came from one sample sequenced in a study of monozygotic twins with inflammatory bowel disease. TCRdb re-analyzed the 5' RACE reads; it lists each CDR3 protein once, without DNA. Recorded here are about 160,000 distinct CDR3 sequences; the top ten clones represent 2.4%. The specimen was blood. These receptors originate from a human donor with ulcerative colitis or Crohn's disease, or a healthy co-twin of an affected twin (not recorded which).

The chain joins TRBV4-3 to TRBJ2-7. This CDR3 has 15 amino acids. Looked up from germline, CDR1 is LGHNA and CDR2 is YSLEER. CDR3 sequence: CASSQDLIVPYEQYF.

This sequence joins TRBV5-1 and TRBJ2-7; TCRdb outputs TRBD1, but without DNA this stays unchecked. Germline V gives CDR1 SGHRS, CDR2 YFSETQ. This CDR3 contains 12 residues. This CDR3 reads CASSLNGGEQYF.

The rearrangement joins TRBV12-3 or TRBV12-4 to TRBJ2-6. The CDR3 consists of 13 residues. CDR3 region: CASRRNGANVLTF.

The rearrangement joins TRBV27 to TRBJ2-5. Germline CDR1 and CDR2: MNHEY and SMNVEV (reference sequence). The CDR3 is made up of 15 amino acids. This CDR3 is CASSLSRNAAETQYF.

The chain links TRBV3-1 to TRBJ2-5; the TCRdb call, TRBD1, lacks DNA for checking. Germline loops: CDR1 LGHDT, CDR2 YNNKEL (reference sequence). This CDR3 is 13 amino acids long. The CDR3 protein is CASSHADRVTQYF.

The chain has TRBV12-3 or TRBV12-4 and TRBJ2-5; TCRdb designates TRBD2, a call that cannot be tested without DNA. CDR3 length: 12 amino acids. The CDR3 is CASSGPQETQYF.

The V call is TRBV6-1, the J call TRBJ1-3; the TCRdb D gene call, TRBD1, has no DNA to confirm it. Germline V CDR1 and CDR2: MNHNS, SASEGT. CDR3 size: 15 residues. The CDR3 reads CASISRGVTGNTIYF.

The V and J genes are TRBV20-1 and TRBJ2-1; there is no DNA to check the TCRdb D call of TRBD2. Looked up from germline, CDR1 is DFQATT and CDR2 is SNEGSKA (reference sequence). CDR3 length: 17 amino acids. The CDR3 sequence is CSARVPVAGVDYNEQFF.

This chain uses TRBV6-1 with TRBJ1-2; TCRdb's D call of TRBD1 is untestable without DNA. The CDR3 runs to 15 residues. The germline V gene encodes CDR1 MNHNS and CDR2 SASEGT. CDR3 amino acids: CASSQLGRGDYGYTF.

The V call is TRBV18, the J call TRBJ2-7; the D call from TCRdb, TRBD2, cannot be confirmed without DNA. There are 16 residues in the CDR3. Germline V gives CDR1 KGHSH, CDR2 LQKENI. The CDR3 loop is CASSPSSGRVIWEQYF.

The chain is built from TRBV5-1 and TRBJ1-5. This CDR3 comprises 12 residues. CDR1 is SGHRS, CDR2 YFSETQ, per germline. This CDR3 reads CASSSTGQPQHF.

The chain joins TRBV7-8 to TRBJ2-1; TCRdb returns TRBD2, unconfirmable since there is no DNA. Germline assignment: CDR1 SGHVS and CDR2 FQNEAQ. The CDR3 loop spans 15 amino acids. This chain's CDR3 is CASSLMASGRSEQFF.

The rearrangement uses TRBV20-1 and TRBJ2-4; TCRdb selects TRBD1, and the lack of DNA leaves this call unchecked. Germline CDR1 DFQATT, CDR2 SNEGSKA (reference sequence). The CDR3 is 11 residues long. CDR3 amino acids: CSAIPRQGQYF.

The CDR3 loop reads CASSPGTPIRDTQYF. This sequence joins TRBV5-1 and TRBJ2-3; the D call of TRBD1 rests on TCRdb alone, since no DNA is present to check it. Germline V gives CDR1 SGHRS, CDR2 YFSETQ. CDR3 size: 15 residues.